Below, 27 T cell receptor beta chains from the same sample are listed, as sequenced in a study of Ad26.COV2.S vaccination and SARS-CoV-2 variants. This sample's treatment: about 20 received Ad26.COV2.S at low or high dose, single or two shots; 5 received placebo; per-sample allocation not given. Repertoires come from day 63 after the first vaccine or placebo injection. The data were produced by immunoSEQ multiplex PCR, yet TCRdb's version contains in-frame clones alone and is incomplete. The repertoire holds around 250,000 clones, with 87% as singletons. Sequenced material: peripheral blood, taken in a trial of Ad26.COV2.S vaccine versus placebo. These receptors all come from a person between 18 and 60 years old who received the Ad26.COV2.S COVID-19 vaccine or a placebo.

The chain combines TRBV5-8 with TRBJ2-7; no firm D call. The V and J ends lost 2 bases and 2 bases respectively, with 20 bases between them. Germline CDR1 SGHTS, CDR2 YDEGEE. This CDR3 region has 17 residues. CDR3 amino acids: CASSFTRLGPYPYEQYF. CDR3 sequence (DNA): TGTGCCAGCAGCTTCACGCGGTTGGGCCCCTATCCCTACGAGCAGTACTTC.

The chain joins TRBV19 to TRBJ2-7, with D unresolved. CDR1 is LNHDA, CDR2 SQIVND, per germline (reference sequence). The CDR3 length is 15 residues. V lost 3 bases to trimming and J lost 0 bases, with 12 bases between them. This CDR3 reads CASSMYWRSSYEQYV. The CDR3 nucleotides are TGTGCCAGTAGTATGTATTGGCGGAGCTCCTACGAGCAGTACGTC.

CDR3 DNA: TGTGCCAGCAGCCTGAGCGCGGTAAACACTGAAGCTTTCTTT. Translating gives CASSLSAVNTEAFF. The chain employs TRBV11-2 and TRBJ1-1, with D unresolved. V was clipped by 5 bases and J by 2 bases, with 12 bases between them. Germline CDR1 is SGHAT and CDR2 is FQNNGV. The CDR3 sequence is 14 residues long.

This chain joins TRBV10-3 and TRBJ2-7; D is uncertain. V was clipped by 5 bases and J by 4 bases, with 15 bases between them. Germline CDR1 is ENHRY and CDR2 is SYGVKD. The CDR3 spans 14 residues. The CDR3 region is CAISSVGGSYEQYV. In nucleotides, the CDR3 is TGTGCCATCAGTTCTGTCGGCGGATCATACGAGCAGTACGTC.

The genes are TRBV19 and TRBJ2-7; D may be TRBD1 (6 bases). V lost 4 bases, J lost 2 bases, and 15 bases lay in between. CDR1 LNHDA and CDR2 SQIVND come from the germline V gene (reference sequence). This CDR3 has 15 residues. CDR3 DNA: TGTGCCAGTAGTACAAAACAGGGTAACACCTACGAGCAGTACTTC. Encoded protein: CASSTKQGNTYEQYF.

V and J are TRBV25-1 and TRBJ2-4, with 7 bases aligning to TRBD1. The germline CDR1 and CDR2 sequences are MGHDK and SYGVNS. V dropped 1 base and J dropped 8; count of bases not matched to a gene: 2. This CDR3 spans 13 amino acids. CDR3 DNA: TGTGCCAGCAGTGAATCTACAGGGGACATTCAGTACTTC. It codes for CASSESTGDIQYF.

This clone was recorded a few times. This chain joins TRBV5-8 and TRBJ1-5; possibly TRBD1 for D (6 bases). Germline V gene lookup returns CDR1 SGHTS and CDR2 YDEGEE. This CDR3 has 14 residues. Deletions cut 4 bases from V and 3 bases from J, with 11 bases between. The CDR3 loop reads CASSRRQDNQPQHF. Here the CDR3 DNA reads TGTGCCAGCAGCAGGAGACAGGACAATCAGCCCCAGCATTTT.

The chain couples TRBV5-4 to TRBJ2-5, with TRBD2 as a possible D gene (6 bases). Per germline, CDR1 SGHNT and CDR2 YYREEE (reference sequence). This CDR3 spans 15 amino acids. Trimming shortened V by 1 base and J by 1 base, and 11 bases separated the two germline ends. Here the CDR3 DNA reads TGTGCCAGCAGCTTGTCGGGAGTATTCCAAGAGACCCAGTACTTC. Translating it yields CASSLSGVFQETQYF.

To note about this clone: Other nucleotide sequences from this sample produce the same CDR3. The rearrangement links TRBV6-4 to TRBJ2-2; D is tentatively TRBD1 or TRBD2 (5 bases each). Trimming stripped 2 bases from V and 3 bases from J, with 7 bases between. The CDR3 spans 14 residues. In germline, CDR1 is MRHNA, CDR2 SNTAGT. The CDR3 region is CASSDRGDTGELFF. The DNA for the CDR3 is TGTGCCAGCAGTGACCGGGGCGACACCGGGGAGCTGTTTTTT.

The V and J genes are TRBV27 and TRBJ1-4; no reliable D call. The CDR3 loop spans 14 amino acids. Deletions cut 4 bases from V and 3 bases from J, with 9 bases between. The germline V gene has CDR1 MNHEY and CDR2 SMNVEV (reference sequence). The CDR3 region has the DNA TGTGCCAGCAGTTACCCGTTCGCTAATGAAAAACTGTTTTTT. As protein: CASSYPFANEKLFF.

The rearrangement joins TRBV6-4 to TRBJ1-2; TRBD1 aligns across 8 bases. Looked up from germline, CDR1 is MRHNA and CDR2 is SNTAGT. The junction had 8 bases not matched to a gene; V was cut back by 2 bases and J by 6 bases. The CDR3 spans 15 residues. In DNA form, the CDR3 reads TGTGCCAGCAGTGACGAGACCGGGACAGGCCATGGCTACACCTTC. Residues: CASSDETGTGHGYTF.

This sequence joins TRBV2 and TRBJ1-5, with 7 bases that match TRBD1. In germline, CDR1 is SNHLY, CDR2 FYNNEI. V was clipped by 4 bases and J by 4 bases; unmatched bases: 10. This CDR3 region has 16 residues. The CDR3 region is CASSASTGVRNQPQHF. CDR3 bases: TGTGCCAGCAGTGCTAGTACAGGGGTGAGGAATCAGCCCCAGCATTTT.

V and J are TRBV7-2 and TRBJ2-1, with D tentatively TRBD1 (5 bases). This CDR3 spans 10 amino acids. Trimming removed 1 base at V and 15 bases at J, with 7 bases between. Germline V CDR1 and CDR2: SGHTA, FQGNSA. The DNA for the CDR3 is TGTGCCAGCAGCTTAGGTGGGGCGTTCTTC. Amino acid sequence: CASSLGGAFF.

The V gene is TRBV19, the J gene TRBJ2-1; the D is unclear. V dropped 5 bases and J dropped 2 bases, with 7 bases sitting between them. The CDR3 contains 13 residues. Looked up from germline, CDR1 is LNHDA and CDR2 is SQIVND (reference sequence). This CDR3 is CASSARAYNEQFF. As DNA, the CDR3 is TGTGCCAGTAGTGCCAGAGCCTACAATGAGCAGTTCTTC.

The chain employs TRBV7-9 and TRBJ1-1; maybe TRBD1 (6 bases). The CDR3 totals 13 residues. Germline lookup yields CDR1 SEHNR and CDR2 FQNEAQ (reference sequence). V was cut by 5 bases and J by 1 base, with 8 bases left in between. DNA of the CDR3: TGTGCCAGCAGCGTGGGACAGAACACTGAAGCTTTCTTT. As protein: CASSVGQNTEAFF.

This clone was observed a few times. V usage is TRBV4-2 and J usage is TRBJ1-4; tentative D call: TRBD1 (5 bases). This CDR3 comprises 15 residues. Germline loops: CDR1 LGHNA, CDR2 YNFKEQ. Deletions cut 2 bases from V and 8 bases from J, with 15 bases between. CDR3 sequence (DNA): TGTGCCAGCAGCCAACTACAGGAGGAGGGGGAAAAACTGTTTTTT. Amino acid sequence: CASSQLQEEGEKLFF.

V and J are TRBV6-5 and TRBJ1-6, with D perhaps matching TRBD1 (6 bases). Germline CDR1 is MNHEY and CDR2 is SVGAGI. Trimming took off 6 bases at V and 5 bases at J, with 11 bases between the two ends. The CDR3 runs 14 residues. The CDR3 DNA sequence: TGTGCCAGCAGAAGGAACAGGGATAATTCACCCCTCCACTTT. Translating it yields CASRRNRDNSPLHF.

V is TRBV19 and J is TRBJ2-1, with D unresolved. Trimming shortened V by 5 bases and J by 6 bases, and 11 bases separated the two germline ends. Looked up from germline, CDR1 is LNHDA and CDR2 is SQIVND (reference sequence). The CDR3 is 13 amino acids. The CDR3 reads CASSAQQFNEQFF. The CDR3 DNA follows: TGTGCCAGTAGTGCCCAACAATTCAATGAGCAGTTCTTC.

This rearrangement joins TRBV5-1 to TRBJ2-3, with TRBD2 matching 16 bases. The germline gives CDR1 SGHRS, CDR2 YFSETQ. CDR3 length equals 16 residues. Trimming removed 4 bases from V and 3 bases from J; junction bases left unmatched: 2. The chain's CDR3 is CASSPGLAGGTDTQYF. DNA of the CDR3: TGCGCCAGCAGCCCGGGACTAGCGGGAGGGACAGATACGCAGTATTTT.

This chain links TRBV9 with TRBJ1-1; unclear D gene. The V gene lost 0 bases and the J gene lost 2 bases, with 5 bases spanning the gap. The CDR3 covers 13 residues. CDR1 is SGDLS and CDR2 is YYNGEE in the germline V gene. In DNA, the CDR3 is TGTGCCAGCAGCGTAGGCATAAACACTGAAGCTTTCTTT. Translating gives CASSVGINTEAFF.

This chain links TRBV12-3 or TRBV12-4 with TRBJ1-3; no clear D gene. The CDR3 is made up of 13 amino acids. Trimming shortened V by 1 base and J by 4 bases, and 5 bases separated the two germline ends. The CDR3, as DNA: TGTGCCAGCAGTTTAGGACAAGGAAACACCATATATTTT. This sequence encodes CASSLGQGNTIYF.

This chain connects TRBV4-2 to TRBJ1-2; D unclear. The CDR3 length is 12 residues. Trimming took 0 bases from V and 1 from J, leaving 0 bases between them. Germline V lookup: CDR1 LGHNA, CDR2 YNFKEQ. CDR3 coding DNA: TGTGCCAGCAGCCAAGATAACTATGGCTACACCTTC. It codes for CASSQDNYGYTF.

V is TRBV27 and J is TRBJ2-5; 15 bases map to TRBD2. Germline trimming cut 4 bases from V and 2 bases from J; bases unmatched to any gene: 5. This CDR3 has 17 amino acids. In germline, CDR1 is MNHEY, CDR2 SMNVEV (reference sequence). DNA for the CDR3: TGTGCCAGCAGTTGGACTAGCGGGGGGGCCCATCAAGAGACCCAGTACTTC. This gives the protein CASSWTSGGAHQETQYF.

This sequence joins TRBV9 and TRBJ2-2, with TRBD1 matching over 10 bases. Trimming removed 0 bases from V and 6 bases from J; junction bases left unmatched: 2. The CDR3 consists of 15 residues. Germline V lookup: CDR1 SGDLS, CDR2 YYNGEE. CDR3 protein: CASSVGTGGAGELFF. CDR3 coding DNA: TGTGCCAGCAGCGTAGGGACAGGGGGAGCCGGGGAGCTGTTTTTT. The entire variable domain, with the rest obtained from reference TRBV9 and TRBJ2-2, is as follows: DSGVTQTPKHLITATGQRVTLRCSPRSGDLSVYWYQQSLDQGLQFLIQYYNGEERAKGNILERFSAQQFPDLHSELNLSSLELGDSALYFCASSVGTGGAGELFFGEGSRLTVL.

The chain employs TRBV7-4 and TRBJ1-2; D not resolved. Trimming left V 5 bases short and J 0 bases short, with 13 bases between. Germline CDR1 is SGHVT and CDR2 is SQSDAQ. The CDR3 sequence is 15 residues long. The CDR3 nucleotides read TGTGCCAGCAGCCTAGGCCAGTACACTAACTATGGCTACACCTTC. Amino acids: CASSLGQYTNYGYTF.

The chain joins TRBV7-2 to TRBJ2-2; 11 bases match TRBD2. The germline V gene encodes CDR1 SGHTA and CDR2 FQGNSA. The CDR3 spans 17 residues. Unmatched junction bases numbered 10, after V lost 3 bases and J lost 7 bases. The DNA for the CDR3 is TGTGCCAGCAGCTTTCAGACTAGCGGGGTCCGAGGCGGGGAGCTGTTTTTT. Its protein is CASSFQTSGVRGGELFF.

The V gene is TRBV18, the J gene TRBJ1-3; D possibly corresponds to TRBD1 (6 bases). V was clipped by 3 bases and J by 1 base, with 7 bases between them. CDR1 and CDR2 (germline): KGHSH, LQKENI. This CDR3 spans 14 amino acids. The CDR3 reads CASSPTGSGNTIYF. CDR3 DNA sequence: TGTGCCAGCTCACCTACAGGGTCTGGAAACACCATATATTTT.